The T cell receptor beta chain described here comes from a study of blood T cell repertoires in COVID-19. Study at large: Specimens from acute and convalescent COVID-19 originated in the United States, Italy and Spain.

Sequencing was performed with immunoSEQ multiplex PCR; in TCRdb, only in-frame clones are kept and a portion is missing. Here the sample spans some 110,000 clones, approximately 90% being singletons. The CDR3 covers 15 residues. V lost 0 bases to trimming and J lost 1 base, with 8 bases between them. The germline V gene has CDR1 SGHRS and CDR2 YFSETQ. This clone was observed once. The receptor was isolated from a human donor in a cohort sampled during active COVID-19. Source material: peripheral blood. The genes are TRBV5-1 and TRBJ1-5; D is undetermined. CDR3 loop: CASSLGTVSNQPQHF. The DNA for the CDR3 is TGCGCCAGCAGCTTGGGAACAGTAAGCAATCAGCCCCAGCATTTT.